The T cell receptor (beta chain) described here comes from a study of beta chain features in type 1 diabetes. In this sample, this clone turned up a few times. Its antigen is not identified. With V trimmed by 2 bases and J by 8 bases, 7 bases remained unmatched. The CDR3 extends over 15 amino acids. Germline lookup yields CDR1 MGHRA and CDR2 YSYEKL. Isolated RNA was reverse transcribed in full, so expressed TCRB transcripts were sequenced. Profiled with immunoSEQ multiplex PCR; TCRdb holds only in-frame clones, not every one. The table has under 350,000 clones, about 23% seen once. Notes on the study in general: TCRB CDR3 length was moderately but significantly reduced in all four CD4+ subsets of Type 1 diabetes patients.

The sequenced sample was naive CD4+ T cells from blood. This chain joins TRBV4-1 and TRBJ1-4, with TRBD1 identical over 8 bases. The clonotype originates from a woman in her 30s with type 1 diabetes. The CDR3 spells CASSQPTGAGEKLFF. CDR3 nucleotide sequence: TGCGCCAGCAGCCAACCGACAGGGGCTGGAGAAAAACTGTTTTTT.